The 24 T cell receptor beta chains below come from one sample, sequenced in a study of T-cell reconstitution after alpha-beta-depleted transplantation in children. Preparation of the TCRbeta library was carried out with unique molecular identifiers. MiXCR was run by TCRdb on the PCR reads, yielding one entry per CDR3 protein. This sample has 550,000 to 800,000 distinct CDR3 sequences; roughly 14% occur once, and the top ten carry approximately 0.8%. Specimen: PBMCs, collected before TCRalphabeta/CD19-depleted stem cell transplant. These receptors originate from a girl aged 2-9 years with congenital amegakaryocytic thrombocytopenia, due to receive a stem cell transplant.

This clonotype appeared many times. The chain uses TRBV12-3 or TRBV12-4 and TRBJ1-5; D possibly corresponds to TRBD1 (6 bases). V was pared by 3 bases and J by 6 bases, with 15 bases between. CDR3 length: 15 residues. CDR3 DNA sequence: TGTGCCAGCAGTTTGGGGCAGGGGTTAGGTCAGCCCCAGCATTTT. This translates into CASSLGQGLGQPQHF.

This clonotype appeared many times. The rearrangement links TRBV20-1 to TRBJ1-3; D gene unclear. V was clipped by 6 bases and J by 5 bases, with 11 bases between them. Germline CDR1 DFQATT, CDR2 SNEGSKA (reference sequence). The CDR3 loop spans 12 amino acids. CDR3 in amino acids: CSAYPARNTIYF. The CDR3 nucleotides read TGCAGTGCATACCCTGCCCGAAACACCATATATTTT.

DNA for the CDR3: TGTGCCATCAGCCCCGGACAGGGCGGGGAGCTGTTTTTT. This sequence encodes CAISPGQGGELFF. The rearrangement uses TRBV10-3 and TRBJ2-2; 8 bases align to TRBD1. Germline CDR1 is ENHRY and CDR2 is SYGVKD. The V and J ends lost 6 bases and 7 bases, in that order; junction bases with no gene match: 4. The CDR3 sequence is 13 residues long.

This rearrangement joins TRBV27 to TRBJ2-1; 9 positions agree with TRBD1. The J segment lost 4 bases and the V segment lost 8 bases, leaving 6 bases of the junction unmatched. The CDR3 spans 14 residues. Per the germline V gene, CDR1 is MNHEY and CDR2 is SMNVEV (reference sequence). The CDR3: CASHLGTGYNEQFF. As DNA, the CDR3 is TGTGCCAGCCATTTGGGGACAGGGTACAATGAGCAGTTCTTC.

This clonotype was observed a handful of times. The gene calls are TRBV7-8 and TRBJ2-2; TRBD1 aligns across 8 bases. Trimming cost V 5 bases and J 3 bases; bases outside gene matches: 2. CDR1 is SGHVS, CDR2 FQNEAQ, per germline. The CDR3 extends over 14 amino acids. CDR3 DNA sequence: TGTGCCAGCAGCAGGACAGGGTACACCGGGGAGCTGTTTTTT. Protein sequence: CASSRTGYTGELFF.

The table lists this clonotype with a few counts. The V call is TRBV18, the J call TRBJ2-6, with D tentatively TRBD2 (5 bases). The CDR3 has 15 residues. V was pared by 2 bases and J by 2 bases, with 7 bases between. CDR1 is KGHSH, CDR2 LQKENI, per germline. The CDR3 region has the DNA TGTGCCAGCTCACCATCCGGGGCTGGGGCCAACGTCCTGACTTTC. It codes for CASSPSGAGANVLTF.

This clonotype has at least ten counts. The J gene is TRBJ2-2, the V gene TRBV20-1; 13 bases map to TRBD2. Unmatched junction bases numbered 12, after V lost 0 bases and J lost 8 bases. Looked up from germline, CDR1 is DFQATT and CDR2 is SNEGSKA (reference sequence). CDR3 size: 18 residues. The CDR3 spells CSARDRGSGLAGWGELFF. The CDR3 DNA is TGCAGTGCTAGAGATCGCGGGTCGGGACTAGCGGGATGGGGGGAGCTGTTTTTT.

This clonotype was recorded once. A read error may explain this, as a much larger clone is one base away. The V gene is TRBV30, the J gene TRBJ1-1; D unclear. Germline assignment: CDR1 GTSNPN and CDR2 SVGIG (reference sequence). This CDR3 is built from 11 residues. The DNA of the CDR3 is TGTGCCTGGAGCCCGTCCCGGGAAGCTTCCTTT. Residues: CAWSPSREASF.

This chain links TRBV10-2 with TRBJ2-2, with a possible D match to TRBD2 (6 bases). Germline V gene data show CDR1 as WSHSY and CDR2 as SAAADI. Trimming removed 7 bases from V and 6 bases from J, with 15 bases in between. The CDR3 contains 14 residues. This CDR3 reads CASTKGGIAGELFF. The CDR3, as DNA: TGCGCCAGCACGAAGGGCGGGATCGCCGGGGAGCTGTTTTTT.

This clonotype was observed at least ten times. The chain couples TRBV12-3 or TRBV12-4 to TRBJ2-3; 11 nucleotides agree with TRBD2. V was pared by 3 bases and J by 5 bases, with 13 bases of the junction left unmatched. The CDR3 is 18 amino acids. CDR3 amino acids: CASSFRPLLAGVQDTQYF. The DNA for the CDR3 is TGTGCCAGCAGTTTCCGTCCCCTACTAGCGGGAGTTCAAGATACGCAGTATTTT.

Note on this clonotype: This clone may be a read error of a much larger clone one base away. The chain carries TRBV12-3 or TRBV12-4 and TRBJ1-2; 7 nucleotides align to TRBD1. The ends lost 6 bases at V and 6 bases at J; junction bases unmatched: 10. This CDR3 spans 14 amino acids. The CDR3 region has the DNA TGTGCCAGCAGACCGGGACAGAGAAGGAATGGCTACACCTTC. This encodes CASRPGQRRNGYTF.

The V call is TRBV29-1, the J call TRBJ1-4, with D unclear. CDR1 and CDR2 from the germline V gene are SQVTM and ANQGSEA. Trimming stripped 5 bases from V and 7 bases from J, with 11 bases between. The CDR3 runs 12 residues. The CDR3 DNA reads as TGCAGCGTTCGAAGTCGGAGTGAAAAACTGTTTTTT. Its translation is CSVRSRSEKLFF.

This clonotype turned up a few times. The CDR3 loop is CASSFQVIYGYTF. The CDR3 DNA reads TGTGCCAGCAGTTTTCAGGTTATCTATGGCTACACCTTC. The chain links TRBV12-3 or TRBV12-4 to TRBJ1-2; D uncertain. The CDR3 is made up of 13 amino acids. V lost 3 bases to trimming and J lost 4 bases, with 9 bases between them.

For this clonotype: Sequence at one end of the junction differs from germline and may be a read error. The CDR3 bases are TGTGCCAGCAGTTCCTCCGTGTCTAACTACAAGCAGTACTTC. The encoded protein is CASSSSVSNYKQYF. J is TRBJ2-7 and V is TRBV6-5; D is unclear. From germline, CDR1 is MNHEY and CDR2 SVGAGI. There are 14 residues in the CDR3.

This sequence joins TRBV14 and TRBJ2-1; D possibly corresponds to TRBD2 (5 bases). CDR1 and CDR2 (germline): SGHDN, FVKESK. The CDR3 totals 16 residues. Trimming cost V 5 bases and J 0 bases, with 14 bases left between them. The CDR3 here is CASSGLGLISYNEQFF. CDR3 coding DNA: TGTGCCAGCAGCGGACTCGGCCTCATCTCCTACAATGAGCAGTTCTTC.

This clonotype was seen ten or more times. The genes are TRBV20-1 and TRBJ2-7; perhaps TRBD2 as D (6 bases). CDR3 length equals 13 residues. The germline V and J ends were trimmed by 3 bases and 0 bases, with 9 bases remaining between them. Looked up from germline, CDR1 is DFQATT and CDR2 is SNEGSKA (reference sequence). The CDR3 coding sequence is TGCAGTGCTAGGCGCGGGAACTCCTACGAGCAGTACTTC. It is translated as CSARRGNSYEQYF.

This clonotype occurred many times. CDR3 sequence (DNA): TGTGCCAGCAGGCCCCGTTTAGACACTGAAGCTTTCTTT. This encodes CASRPRLDTEAFF. The chain has TRBV5-5 and TRBJ1-1, with D unresolved. Looked up from germline, CDR1 is SGHKS and CDR2 is YYEKEE (reference sequence). Deletions cut 5 bases from V and 3 bases from J, with 11 bases between. This CDR3 has 13 residues.

This clonotype was counted at least ten times. The rearrangement joins TRBV27 to TRBJ2-1; D not certain. V lost 7 bases to trimming and J lost 0 bases, with 10 bases between them. This CDR3 has 14 amino acids. Germline CDR1 is MNHEY and CDR2 is SMNVEV (reference sequence). The CDR3 spells CASTNGHSYNEQFF. In nucleotides, the CDR3 is TGTGCCAGCACCAATGGGCACTCCTACAATGAGCAGTTCTTC.

On this clonotype itself: One junction end disagrees with the germline gene, perhaps due to a read error. CDR3 sequence reads: CASSHGREPDEHFF. The CDR3 DNA reads as TGTGCCAGCAGCCATGGGCGGGAGCCCGATGAGCATTTCTTC. The rearrangement links TRBV7-3 to TRBJ2-1; TRBD2 matches 7 bases. The CDR3 length is 14 residues. Germline V gives CDR1 SGHTA, CDR2 FQGTGA.

The chain carries TRBV6-1 and TRBJ2-3; maybe TRBD2 (6 bases). The CDR3 spans 13 residues. The germline gives CDR1 MNHNS, CDR2 SASEGT. Trimming shortened V by 6 bases and J by 4 bases, and 11 bases separated the two germline ends. The CDR3 protein is CASSGSRPDTQYF. Written as DNA, the CDR3 is TGTGCCAGCAGCGGGAGCCGCCCAGATACGCAGTATTTT.

This chain links TRBV12-3 or TRBV12-4 with TRBJ2-3; TRBD2 matches 7 bases. Trimming removed 3 bases from V and 6 bases from J; junction bases left unmatched: 9. The CDR3 is 15 residues long. CDR3 DNA sequence: TGTGCCAGCAGTTTGGGAGGGGAGGGGTGGGATACGCAGTATTTT. Translating gives CASSLGGEGWDTQYF.

The chain recombines TRBV20-1 with TRBJ2-1; 9 bases map to TRBD2. Per the germline V gene, CDR1 is DFQATT and CDR2 is SNEGSKA (reference sequence). The CDR3 is 13 residues long. J gave up 8 bases and V 6 bases, and 8 bases lay outside the gene matches. The DNA for the CDR3 is TGCAGTGCGCCGGGACTAGCATTTCATGAGCAGTTCTTC. Its translation is CSAPGLAFHEQFF.

This clonotype was detected ten times or more. One junction end does not reproduce the germline sequence, and a read error may be involved. The gene calls are TRBV5-1 and TRBJ2-3; D unresolved. The CDR3 is 12 residues long. The germline V gene encodes CDR1 SGHRS and CDR2 YFSETQ. CDR3 protein: CASSWGTDTQYF. DNA of the CDR3: TGTGCCAGCAGCTGGGGCACAGATACGCAGTATTTT.

This clonotype occurred many times. The J gene is TRBJ2-7, the V gene TRBV28; TRBD1 matches 9 bases. Germline CDR1 is MDHEN and CDR2 is SYDVKM. V gave up 7 bases and J gave up 6 bases; unmatched junction bases: 10. This CDR3 has 14 amino acids. CDR3 sequence: CASTLGDRVREQYF. CDR3 nucleotide sequence: TGTGCCAGCACCCTAGGGGACAGGGTTCGCGAGCAGTACTTC. Combining the CDR3 with reference TRBV28 and TRBJ2-7 gives the whole variable domain DVKVTQSSRYLVKRTGEKVFLECVQDMDHENMFWYRQDPGLGLRLIYFSYDVKMKEKGDIPEGYSVSREKKERFSLILESASTNQTSMYLCASTLGDRVREQYFGPGTRLTVT.